This T cell receptor beta chain stems from a study of OX40 agonist ivuxolimab in advanced cancers. Turning to the overall study: Ivuxolimab was a fully human IgG2 agonistic monoclonal antibody targeting the costimulatory receptor OX40 (CD134). Intravenous ivuxolimab was administered to patients every 2 weeks at six dose levels: 0.01, 0.1, 0.3, 1.5, 3 and 10 mg/kg. Of the approximately 50 dose-escalation patients, hepatocellular carcinoma was present in about 20, melanoma in approximately 15, renal cell carcinoma in 9 and head and neck cancer in 9. A male proportion of approximately 83% and a mean age of roughly 58 years, ranging from 23 to 79, were recorded for the dose-escalation cohort. Patients were allowed to have had prior anti-PD-1, anti-PD-L1 or anti-CTLA-4 therapy, and around two fifths of the dose-escalation patients had been treated with checkpoint inhibitors. Partial responses occurred in three dose-escalation patients: two with cutaneous melanoma and one with hepatocellular carcinoma. Peripheral TCRbeta sequencing was intended to test whether TCR sequence diversity was altered and clonal T-cell expansion was caused by ivuxolimab. The paper covers the monotherapy dose-escalation part of the phase I ivuxolimab trial, which included N ≈ 57 patients. Study-level results and caveats: On average, CD8+ T cells showed more expanded clones than CD4+ T cells after ivuxolimab. Low levels of normalized T-cell clonal expansion were also seen in some patients who did not respond. In partial responders in the 0.1-3.0 mg/kg groups, normalized peripheral clonal expansion was found to be among the lowest, especially among CD8+ T cells. Clonal expansion of both CD4+ and CD8+ blood T cells was observed from baseline to week 6 at doses 0.1 to 3.0 mg/kg. Antigen specificity was not determined for the clonally expanded peripheral T cells.

To sequence the TCRbeta CDR3 region, genomic DNA was isolated from the sorted cells. The immunoSEQ Assay was used for sequencing of TCRbeta CDR3 regions. TCRdb holds this immuneACCESS table with in-frame rearrangements only. Some clones are missing; in checked studies, unresolved V genes explain under half, and the rest has no known cause. In this sample the table shows about 20,000 clones, around 70% of which occur a single time. The ten largest clones represent 16% of the sample. This clone was observed a few times. Its antigen is still unknown. No quality values exist for individual bases; no much larger clone is one base distant. V lost 6 bases and J lost 0 bases; the stretch between them is 12 bases long. Looking up the germline V gene yields CDR1 SNHLY and CDR2 FYNNEI. Its CDR3 holds 14 amino acids, cysteine through phenylalanine. The retained sequence is limited to the CDR3, 42 bases, with the frame set at the first base.

The trial excluded patients who had a history of autoimmune disease or who were on systemic immunosuppression. Peripheral blood for TCR sequencing was collected from all dose cohorts at baseline, on cycle 4 day 1, and on cycle 7 day 1. Samples were obtained from an open-label, multicenter, first-in-human phase I dose-escalation trial of ivuxolimab. The trial enrolled adults with locally advanced or metastatic head and neck squamous cell, hepatocellular, melanoma or renal cell carcinoma. Before TCR sequencing, CD4+ and CD8+ T cells were separately sorted from peripheral blood. This sequence originates from an adult with an advanced solid tumor such as melanoma, head and neck, liver or kidney cancer. The rearranged chain carries TRBV2 and TRBJ2-7, with TRBD2 perhaps the D gene, on 6 matching bases. Material: CD4+ or CD8+ T cells sorted from blood, obtained in a trial of the OX40 agonist ivuxolimab. The CDR3 amino acid sequence is: CASRAGTGSYEQYF. The nucleotides read TGTGCCAGCAGGGCCGGGACTGGCTCCTACGAGCAGTACTTC.